These 15 T cell receptor beta chains were all obtained from the same sample, sequenced in a study of T cell responses to AZD1222 COVID-19 vaccine (dated by TCRdb to the early 2020s). Library method: the immunoSEQ multiplex PCR assay. TCRdb's version of the immuneACCESS table is confined to in-frame rearrangements and falls short of the full clone set. An unresolved V gene accounts for under half of the shortfall where checked; the remainder is of unknown origin. For this sample there are approximately 180,000 clones; roughly 91% appear just once. The ten most abundant clones make up more than 0.85% of the sample. Reading the label with the study, this specimen's time point is: about 28 days (+/-7) after the second vaccine dose. Taken with the paper, the label for treatment or condition translates to: meningococcal conjugate vaccine given as trial control. This specimen consisted of peripheral blood, obtained 28 days after the second dose of the MenACWY control vaccine. The origin of the receptors is an adult who received the MenACWY meningococcal vaccine as a control.

This clone was recorded once. The gene calls are TRBV7-2 and TRBJ2-2; a possible D gene is TRBD1 (5 bases). Per the germline V gene, CDR1 is SGHTA and CDR2 is FQGNSA. This CDR3 has 15 amino acids. V was cut by 5 bases and J by 4 bases, with 14 bases left in between. The CDR3 region has the DNA TGTGCCAGCAGCGAGCAGGGATTGGGCACCGGGGAGCTGTTTTTT. It specifies CASSEQGLGTGELFF.

The chain is built from TRBV5-1 and TRBJ2-3; maybe TRBD1 (5 bases). This CDR3 is built from 13 residues. Per germline, CDR1 SGHRS and CDR2 YFSETQ. Trimming cost V 6 bases and J 4 bases, with 12 bases left between them. CDR3 sequence: CASNTQGADTQYF. The CDR3 DNA is TGCGCCAGCAACACCCAGGGCGCAGATACGCAGTATTTT.

The V and J genes are TRBV19 and TRBJ2-1, with 7 nucleotides matching TRBD2. Germline V gene sequence: CDR1 LNHDA, CDR2 SQIVND (reference sequence). CDR3 length: 14 residues. Losses at the gene ends were 6 bases for V and 6 bases for J; bases not matched to a gene: 8. The CDR3 DNA sequence: TGTGCCAGTAGAAGCCGGGGGGTAAGCAATGAGCAGTTCTTC. Encoded protein: CASRSRGVSNEQFF.

The chain joins TRBV5-1 to TRBJ2-7; maybe TRBD1 (6 bases). The V end was cut by 3 bases, the J end by 5 bases, with 18 bases between. The CDR3 has 15 residues. Germline V gene sequence: CDR1 SGHRS, CDR2 YFSETQ. The CDR3, as DNA: TGCGCCAGCAGCTCGGACCCGGGACAAATGAACGAGCAGTACTTC. Translation: CASSSDPGQMNEQYF.

This chain uses TRBV19 with TRBJ2-1; possibly TRBD1 for D (5 bases). This CDR3 is built from 13 residues. The ends were cut back, 2 bases at V and 14 bases at J, with 16 bases in the middle. CDR1 and CDR2 from the germline V gene are LNHDA and SQIVND (reference sequence). The CDR3 nucleotides are TGTGCCAGTAGTATAAAGGGTGGCAGGGCAAAGTTCTTC. Protein product: CASSIKGGRAKFF. Full variable domain (outside the CDR3, taken from reference TRBV19 and TRBJ2-1): DGGITQSPKYLFRKEGQNVTLSCEQNLNHDAMYWYRQDPGQGLRLIYYSQIVNDFQKGDIAEGYSVSREKKESFPLTVTSAQKNPTAFYLCASSIKGGRAKFFGPGTRLTVL.

The chain couples TRBV5-4 to TRBJ1-1, with 7 bases identical to TRBD1. V shed 9 bases, J shed 4 bases, and the junction held 12 bases outside the gene matches. Germline loops: CDR1 SGHNT, CDR2 YYREEE (reference sequence). This CDR3 has 14 residues. CDR3 sequence (DNA): TGTGCCACCTCATTTCAGGGGGGGGGCACTGAAGCTTTCTTT. Translated, it gives CATSFQGGGTEAFF. Using reference TRBV5-4 and TRBJ1-1 for the parts outside the CDR3, the full variable domain is ETGVTQSPTHLIKTRGQQVTLRCSSQSGHNTVSWYQQALGQGPQFIFQYYREEENGRGNFPPRFSGLQFPNYSSELNVNALELDDSALYLCATSFQGGGTEAFFGQGTRLTVV.

The chain recombines TRBV18 with TRBJ1-3; D remains ambiguous. The V gene lost 2 bases and the J gene lost 1 base, with 27 bases spanning the gap. Per germline, CDR1 KGHSH and CDR2 LQKENI. The CDR3 sequence is 21 residues long. In nucleotides, the CDR3 is TGTGCCAGCTCACCAAGTTATACCTTTGGGCGAAGCCAGACATCTGGAAACACCATATATTTT. Its protein is CASSPSYTFGRSQTSGNTIYF.

The chain combines TRBV3-1 (or the pseudogene TRBV3-2) with TRBJ2-7; 9 bases fit TRBD1. Trimming at V came to 2 bases and at J to 5 bases, leaving 10 bases not matched to a gene. Germline V gives CDR1 LGHDT, CDR2 YNNKEL (reference sequence). This CDR3 spans 16 amino acids. CDR3 DNA: TGTGCCAGCAGCCAATTAGCCGGGACAGGGTCCCACGAGCAGTACTTC. It encodes CASSQLAGTGSHEQYF.

This rearrangement joins TRBV27 to TRBJ2-3; no definite D call. Germline CDR1 and CDR2: MNHEY and SMNVEV (reference sequence). The length of the CDR3 is 14 residues. The V gene lost 7 bases and the J gene lost 0 bases, with 11 bases spanning the gap. The CDR3 sequence is CASTRYTSTDTQYF. As DNA, the CDR3 is TGTGCCAGCACTCGATACACTAGCACAGATACGCAGTATTTT.

This clone was recorded only once. This chain connects TRBV4-2 to TRBJ1-2; D not certain. This CDR3 has 15 residues. Trimming removed 0 bases from V and 2 bases from J, with 10 bases in between. CDR1 LGHNA and CDR2 YNFKEQ come from the germline V gene. The CDR3 is CASSQDLAINYGYTF. CDR3 bases: TGTGCCAGCAGCCAAGATCTAGCCATCAACTATGGCTACACCTTC.

J is TRBJ2-2 and V is TRBV10-3, with TRBD1 matching 8 bases. Germline V CDR1 and CDR2: ENHRY, SYGVKD. The J segment lost 1 base and the V segment lost 0 bases, leaving 1 base of the junction unmatched. The CDR3 length is 16 residues. The CDR3 DNA reads as TGTGCCATCAGTGAGTCCGACAGGGGGAACACCGGGGAGCTGTTTTTT. It encodes CAISESDRGNTGELFF.

The chain links TRBV7-9 to TRBJ1-6; the D gene is possibly TRBD1 (6 bases). Germline V gene lookup returns CDR1 SEHNR and CDR2 FQNEAQ (reference sequence). V was cut by 1 base and J by 7 bases, with 8 bases left in between. This CDR3 region has 14 residues. The CDR3 protein is CASSLEGGNSPLHF. For the CDR3, the DNA is TGTGCCAGCAGCTTAGAGGGGGGAAATTCACCCCTCCACTTT.

This chain uses TRBV19 with TRBJ2-1; D is ambiguous. This CDR3 region has 14 residues. V dropped 4 bases and J dropped 0 bases, with 7 bases sitting between them. Germline CDR1 and CDR2: LNHDA and SQIVND (reference sequence). Here the CDR3 reads CASSRTVSYNEQFF. CDR3 DNA sequence: TGTGCCAGTAGTAGGACGGTCTCCTACAATGAGCAGTTCTTC.

This clone showed up just once. This chain connects TRBV12-3 or TRBV12-4 to TRBJ1-2, with 10 bases that match TRBD1. This CDR3 region has 13 residues. The V and J ends lost 11 bases and 7 bases, in that order; junction bases with no gene match: 10. CDR3 residues: CAGRQGARGGYTF. The DNA of the CDR3 is TGTGCCGGACGACAGGGGGCGCGGGGTGGCTACACCTTC.

This chain links TRBV5-8 with TRBJ1-1; D gene ambiguous. This CDR3 comprises 15 residues. CDR1 and CDR2 from the germline V gene are SGHTS and YDEGEE. The V end was cut by 7 bases, the J end by 0 bases, with 16 bases between. For the CDR3, the DNA is TGTGCCAGCCCCGGCCAAGGTGGGATGAACACTGAAGCTTTCTTT. Translating it yields CASPGQGGMNTEAFF. Complete variable domain (other parts from reference TRBV5-8 and TRBJ1-1): EAGVTQSPTHLIKTRGQQATLRCSPISGHTSVYWYQQALGLGLQFLLWYDEGEERNRGNFPPRFSGRQFPNYSSELNVNALELEDSALYLCASPGQGGMNTEAFFGQGTRLTVV.